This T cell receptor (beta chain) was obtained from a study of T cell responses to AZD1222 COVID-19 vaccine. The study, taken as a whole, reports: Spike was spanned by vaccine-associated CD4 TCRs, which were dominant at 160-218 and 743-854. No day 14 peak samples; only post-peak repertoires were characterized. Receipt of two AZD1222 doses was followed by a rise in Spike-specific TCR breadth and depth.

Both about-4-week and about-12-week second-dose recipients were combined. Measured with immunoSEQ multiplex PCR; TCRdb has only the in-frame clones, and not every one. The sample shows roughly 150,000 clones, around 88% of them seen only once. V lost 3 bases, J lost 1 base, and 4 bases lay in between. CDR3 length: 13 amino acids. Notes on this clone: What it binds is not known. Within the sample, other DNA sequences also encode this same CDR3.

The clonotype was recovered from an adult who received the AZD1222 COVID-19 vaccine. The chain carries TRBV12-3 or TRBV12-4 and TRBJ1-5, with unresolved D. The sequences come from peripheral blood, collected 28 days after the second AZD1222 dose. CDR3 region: CASSFNSNQPQHF. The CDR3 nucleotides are TGTGCCAGCAGTTTCAACAGCAATCAGCCCCAGCATTTT.